The sample holds a few counts of the clone carrying this T cell receptor beta chain. Its cognate antigen is unknown. The data belong to a study of cytomegalovirus exposure and HLA in healthy donors. Study-wide findings and caveats: The study flagged 150 to 200 TCR beta chains as cytomegalovirus-associated.

The PCR employed 60 Vbeta primers together with 13 Jbeta primers. Clones were sequenced by immunoSEQ multiplex PCR, and TCRdb holds only the in-frame ones, with some missing. Altogether approximately 110,000 clones are present, 80% being singletons, with the ten largest covering 6.9%. This CDR3 comprises 15 residues. Germline V gene sequence: CDR1 SGHRS, CDR2 YFSETQ. The V end lost 0 bases, the J end lost 3 bases, and 7 bases lay between the germline ends. This TCR derives from a man in his thirties or forties in good health and CMV-seropositive. V is TRBV5-1 and J is TRBJ2-6; D perhaps matches TRBD1 (5 bases). The specimen was PBMCs. CDR3 nucleotides: TGCGCCAGCAGCTTGGACGACAGTGGGGCCAACGTCCTGACTTTC. Its protein is CASSLDDSGANVLTF.